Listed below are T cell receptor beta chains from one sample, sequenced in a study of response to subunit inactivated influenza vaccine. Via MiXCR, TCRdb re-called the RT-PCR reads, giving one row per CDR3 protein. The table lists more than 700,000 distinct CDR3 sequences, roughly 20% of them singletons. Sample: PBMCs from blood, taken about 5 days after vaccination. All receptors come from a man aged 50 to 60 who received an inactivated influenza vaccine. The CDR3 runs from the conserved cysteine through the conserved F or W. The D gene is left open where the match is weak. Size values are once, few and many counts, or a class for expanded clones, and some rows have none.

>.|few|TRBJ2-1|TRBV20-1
CSAQNYNEQFF
TGCAGTGCTCAGAACTACAATGAGCAGTTCTTC
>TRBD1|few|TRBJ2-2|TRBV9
CASSGQGNTGELFF
TGTGCCAGCAGCGGACAGGGAAACACCGGGGAGCTGTTTTTT
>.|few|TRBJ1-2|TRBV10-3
CAISERSMGVVGYTF
TGTGCCATCAGTGAGCGTTCAATGGGTGTGGTAGGCTACACCTTC
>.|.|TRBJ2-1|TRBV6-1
CASGIAGGINEQFF
TGTGCCAGCGGCATAGCTGGGGGTATTAATGAGCAGTTCTTC
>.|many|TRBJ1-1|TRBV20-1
CSVRTVEAFF
TGCAGTGTTAGGACGGTTGAAGCTTTCTTT
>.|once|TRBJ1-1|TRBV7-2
CASSRGGAWTEAFF
TGTGCCAGCAGCCGAGGTGGGGCCTGGACTGAAGCTTTCTTT
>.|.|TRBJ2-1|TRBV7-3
CASSNPGTSYNEQFF
TGTGCCAGCAGCAATCCCGGGACCTCTTACAATGAGCAGTTCTTC
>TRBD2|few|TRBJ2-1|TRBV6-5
CASSYARGGGNEQFF
TGTGCCAGCAGTTACGCGCGGGGGGGAGGGAATGAGCAGTTCTTC
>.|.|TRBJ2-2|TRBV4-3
CASSGAAMNTGELFF
TGCGCCAGCAGTGGGGCCGCCATGAACACCGGGGAGCTGTTTTTT
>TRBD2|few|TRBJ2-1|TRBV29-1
CSVQGWGTSGGRRQSEQFF
TGCAGCGTTCAAGGGTGGGGTACTAGCGGGGGCCGCAGACAATCGGAGCAGTTCTTC
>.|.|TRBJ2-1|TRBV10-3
CAIRSQGSSYNEQFF
TGTGCCATCAGGAGCCAGGGGAGCTCCTACAATGAGCAGTTCTTC
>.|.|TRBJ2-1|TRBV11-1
CASSFRPLSYNEQFF
TGTGCCAGCAGCTTTAGGCCCCTCTCCTACAATGAGCAGTTCTTC
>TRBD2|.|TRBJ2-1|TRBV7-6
CASSLFAGGSEQFF
TGTGCCAGCAGCTTATTCGCGGGGGGCAGTGAGCAGTTCTTC
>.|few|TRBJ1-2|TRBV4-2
CASSQEGTRLEGYTF
TGTGCCAGCAGCCAAGAAGGGACGAGGTTAGAAGGCTACACCTTC
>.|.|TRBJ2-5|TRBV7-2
CASSLGVSGSVRAQYF
TGTGCCAGCAGCTTAGGAGTGTCGGGTTCCGTAAGGGCCCAGTACTTC
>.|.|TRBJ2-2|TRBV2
CASSENGQRNTGELFF
TGTGCCAGCAGTGAAAACGGGCAGAGGAACACCGGGGAGCTGTTTTTT